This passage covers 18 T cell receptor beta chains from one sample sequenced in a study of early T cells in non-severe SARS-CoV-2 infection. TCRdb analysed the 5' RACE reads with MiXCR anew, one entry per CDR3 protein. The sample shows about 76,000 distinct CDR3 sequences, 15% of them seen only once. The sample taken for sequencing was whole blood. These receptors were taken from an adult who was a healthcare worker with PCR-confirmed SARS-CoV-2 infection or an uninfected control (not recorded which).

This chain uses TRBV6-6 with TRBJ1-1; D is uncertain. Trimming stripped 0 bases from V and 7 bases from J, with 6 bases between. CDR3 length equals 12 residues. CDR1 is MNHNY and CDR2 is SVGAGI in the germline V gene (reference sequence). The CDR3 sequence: CASSYSAVEAFF. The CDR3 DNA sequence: TGTGCCAGCAGTTACTCGGCCGTTGAAGCTTTCTTT.

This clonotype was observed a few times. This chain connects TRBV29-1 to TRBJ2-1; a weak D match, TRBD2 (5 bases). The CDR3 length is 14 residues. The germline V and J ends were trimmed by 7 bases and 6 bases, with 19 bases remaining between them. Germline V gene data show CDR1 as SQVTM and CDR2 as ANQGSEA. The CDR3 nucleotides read TGCAGCGCCGGTGGGAGCGGACGCTTCAATGAGCAGTTCTTC. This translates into CSAGGSGRFNEQFF.

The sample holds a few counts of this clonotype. The CDR3 loop reads CSVAGTAYEQYF. Written as DNA, the CDR3 is TGCAGCGTCGCCGGGACAGCCTACGAGCAGTACTTC. The chain employs TRBV29-1 and TRBJ2-7, with TRBD1 identical over 7 bases. V trimming: 6 bases; J trimming: 2 bases; junction bases outside the gene matches: 4. The CDR3 contains 12 residues. Germline CDR1 SQVTM, CDR2 ANQGSEA.

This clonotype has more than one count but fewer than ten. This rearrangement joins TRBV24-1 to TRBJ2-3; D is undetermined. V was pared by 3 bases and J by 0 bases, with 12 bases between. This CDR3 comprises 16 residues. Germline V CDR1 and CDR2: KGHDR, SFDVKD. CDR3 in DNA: TGTGCCACCAGTGATCCTGCCCCGGGCAGCACAGATACGCAGTATTTT. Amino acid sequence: CATSDPAPGSTDTQYF.

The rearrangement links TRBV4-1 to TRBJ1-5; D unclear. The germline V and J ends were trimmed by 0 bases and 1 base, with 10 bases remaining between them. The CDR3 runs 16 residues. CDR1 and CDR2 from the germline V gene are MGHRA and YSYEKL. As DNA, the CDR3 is TGCGCCAGCAGCCAAGAAGTAATAGGGAGCAATCAGCCCCAGCATTTT. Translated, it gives CASSQEVIGSNQPQHF.

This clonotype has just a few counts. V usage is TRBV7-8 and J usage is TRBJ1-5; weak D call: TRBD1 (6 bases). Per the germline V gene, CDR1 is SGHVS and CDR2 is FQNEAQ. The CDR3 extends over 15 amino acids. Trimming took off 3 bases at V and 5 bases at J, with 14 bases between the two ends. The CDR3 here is CASSFEANRDQPQHF. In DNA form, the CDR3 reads TGTGCCAGCAGCTTCGAGGCGAACAGGGATCAGCCCCAGCATTTT.

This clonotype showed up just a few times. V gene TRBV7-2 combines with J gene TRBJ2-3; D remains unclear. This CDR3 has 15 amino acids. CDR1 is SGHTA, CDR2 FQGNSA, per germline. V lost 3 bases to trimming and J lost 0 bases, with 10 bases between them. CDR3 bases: TGTGCCAGCAGCTTGTCGCCCAGTAGCACAGATACGCAGTATTTT. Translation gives CASSLSPSSTDTQYF. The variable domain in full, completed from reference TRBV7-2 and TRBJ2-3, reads GAGVSQSPSNKVTEKGKDVELRCDPISGHTALYWYRQSLGQGLEFLIYFQGNSAPDKSGLPSDRFSAERTGGSVSTLTIQRTQQEDSAVYLCASSLSPSSTDTQYFGPGTRLTVL.

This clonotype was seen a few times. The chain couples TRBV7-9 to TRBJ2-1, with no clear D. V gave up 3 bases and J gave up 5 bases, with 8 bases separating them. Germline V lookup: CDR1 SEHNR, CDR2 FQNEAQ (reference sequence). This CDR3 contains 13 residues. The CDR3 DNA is TGTGCCAGCAGCTTGTCCTTGGACAATGAGCAGTTCTTC. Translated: CASSLSLDNEQFF.

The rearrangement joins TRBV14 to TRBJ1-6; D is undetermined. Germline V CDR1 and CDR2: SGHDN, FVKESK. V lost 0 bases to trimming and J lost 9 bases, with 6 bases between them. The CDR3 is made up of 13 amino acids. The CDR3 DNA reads TGTGCCAGCAGCCAAGATCTCCTTTCACCCCTCCACTTT. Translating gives CASSQDLLSPLHF.

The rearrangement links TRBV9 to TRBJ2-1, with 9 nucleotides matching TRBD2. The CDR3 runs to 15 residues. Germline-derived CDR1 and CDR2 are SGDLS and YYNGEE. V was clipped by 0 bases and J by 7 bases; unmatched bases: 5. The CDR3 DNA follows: TGTGCCAGCAGCGTAGTAGCGGGAGATGTTAATGAGCAGTTCTTC. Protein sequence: CASSVVAGDVNEQFF. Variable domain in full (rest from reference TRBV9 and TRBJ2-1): DSGVTQTPKHLITATGQRVTLRCSPRSGDLSVYWYQQSLDQGLQFLIQYYNGEERAKGNILERFSAQQFPDLHSELNLSSLELGDSALYFCASSVVAGDVNEQFFGPGTRLTVL.

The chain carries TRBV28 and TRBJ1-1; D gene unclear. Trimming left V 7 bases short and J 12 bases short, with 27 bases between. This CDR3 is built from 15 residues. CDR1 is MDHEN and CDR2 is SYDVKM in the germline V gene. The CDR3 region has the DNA TGTGCCAGCAAAGCGGCAGGCTCGCCTAAAGTTTTACCTTTCTTT. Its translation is CASKAAGSPKVLPFF.

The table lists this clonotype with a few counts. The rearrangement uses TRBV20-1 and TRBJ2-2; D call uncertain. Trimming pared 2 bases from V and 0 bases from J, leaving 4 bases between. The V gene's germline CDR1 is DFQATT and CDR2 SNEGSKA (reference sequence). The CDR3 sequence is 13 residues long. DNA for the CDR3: TGCAGTGCTAGAAAGACGAACACCGGGGAGCTGTTTTTT. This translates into CSARKTNTGELFF.

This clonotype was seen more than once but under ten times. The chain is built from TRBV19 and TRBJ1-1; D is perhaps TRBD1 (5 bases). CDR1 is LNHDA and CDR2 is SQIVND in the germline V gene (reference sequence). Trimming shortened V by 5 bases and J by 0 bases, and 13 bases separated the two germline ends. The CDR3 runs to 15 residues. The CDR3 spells CASSFRQRLNTEAFF. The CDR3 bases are TGTGCCAGTAGTTTCCGACAGAGACTGAACACTGAAGCTTTCTTT.

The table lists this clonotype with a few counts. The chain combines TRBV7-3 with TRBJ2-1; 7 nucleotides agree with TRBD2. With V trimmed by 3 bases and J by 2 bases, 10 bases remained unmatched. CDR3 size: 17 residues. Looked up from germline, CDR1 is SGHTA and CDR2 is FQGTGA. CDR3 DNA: TGTGCCAGCAGCTTCCCCAGGCCTAGCGGCACCTACAATGAGCAGTTCTTC. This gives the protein CASSFPRPSGTYNEQFF.

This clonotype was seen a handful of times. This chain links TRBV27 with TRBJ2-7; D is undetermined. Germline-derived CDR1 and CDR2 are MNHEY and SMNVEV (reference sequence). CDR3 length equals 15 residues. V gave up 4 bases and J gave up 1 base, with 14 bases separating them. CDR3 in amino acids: CASSSLQLGSYEQYF. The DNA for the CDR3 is TGTGCCAGCAGTTCCCTCCAGTTAGGGTCCTACGAGCAGTACTTC.

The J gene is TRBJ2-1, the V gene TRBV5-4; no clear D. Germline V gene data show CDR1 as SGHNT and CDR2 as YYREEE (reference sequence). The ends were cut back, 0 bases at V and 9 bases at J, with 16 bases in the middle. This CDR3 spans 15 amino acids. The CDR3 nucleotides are TGTGCCAGCAGCTTGGAAGCCTTTCCAGGCGGTGAGCAGTTCTTC. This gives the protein CASSLEAFPGGEQFF.

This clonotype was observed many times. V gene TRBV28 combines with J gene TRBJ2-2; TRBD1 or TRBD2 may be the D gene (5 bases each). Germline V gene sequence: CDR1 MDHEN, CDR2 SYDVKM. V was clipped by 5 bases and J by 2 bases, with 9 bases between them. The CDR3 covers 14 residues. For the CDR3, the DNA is TGTGCCAGCAGTGGGTGGGACAACACCGGGGAGCTGTTTTTT. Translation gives CASSGWDNTGELFF.

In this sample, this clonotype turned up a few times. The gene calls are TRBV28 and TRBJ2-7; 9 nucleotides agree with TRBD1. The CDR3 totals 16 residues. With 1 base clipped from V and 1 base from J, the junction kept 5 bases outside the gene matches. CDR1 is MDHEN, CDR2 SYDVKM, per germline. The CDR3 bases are TGTGCCAGCAGTTTATTCACAGGACAGGGGTCCTACGAGCAGTACTTC. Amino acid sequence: CASSLFTGQGSYEQYF.